The following is a TCR beta chain sequence with its context. This clone was counted between two and nine times. Its antigen is not yet known. No base quality values were provided; no much bigger clone lies one nucleotide off. These data come from a study of blood T cell repertoires in COVID-19 (dated by TCRdb to the early 2020s). A note on the overall study: Samples from collaborators originated in the United States, Italy and Spain and spanned both the acute and convalescent phases of COVID-19. Samples were obtained from the ongoing ImmuneRACE study (first 160 participants) and from about 1,300 subjects provided by 6 global collaborators. The repertoires were released in a freely available public database intended as a resource for research on the immune response to SARS-CoV-2. Where available, HLA class I and class II types were obtained from metadata supplied by the sample provider rather than from assay-based typing. The prospective study material was composed of cDNA or gDNA derived from T cells, B-cell-depleted T cells, or PBMCs. Subjects who had been exposed to COVID-19, were actively infected with it, or had recovered from it provided the deeply sampled blood TCRbeta repertoires that made up the dataset. Nearly every sample came with metadata listing a de-identified subject ID, COVID-19 status, age in years and sex.

What the authors observed across the whole study: Clinical and demographic metadata were provided uncurated, with the amount varying by source and participant.

TCRbeta CDR3 regions were amplified from genomic DNA by means of the immunoSEQ Assay, a bias-controlled multiplex PCR. The authors' pipeline ran thus. The number of nucleated cells in each sample was estimated from the amplification of reference gene primers within the assay. Sequence reads were collapsed and filtered to measure the absolute abundance of every unique TCRbeta CDR3 rearrangement. Productive Simpson clonality was computed per sample as the square root of Simpson's diversity index over productive rearrangements. Entries here come from immuneACCESS through TCRdb and include only in-frame sequences with V and J called. Some clones fail to appear in such tables; in the studies checked, an unresolved V gene covers under half of the shortfall, and the cause of the remainder is unknown. The V and J calls and clone size were taken over from that table, and D and trimming were inferred from the DNA. Counted in this sample were about 250,000 clones; roughly 85% of them appeared once. Under 4% of the sample belongs to the ten largest clones.

Trimming at the junction amounts to 6 bases on V and 0 bases on J, and the germline ends lie 11 bases apart. From cysteine to phenylalanine, the CDR3 is 15 amino acids long. Solely the CDR3 DNA is kept, with 45 bases framed from the first base. The CDR1 and CDR2 encoded by the germline V gene are SNHLY and FYNNEI. Whole blood was collected in K2EDTA tubes by collaborating institutions according to the institutions' own protocols. For TCRbeta analysis, collaborator samples were shipped as frozen whole blood, as isolated PBMCs, or as DNA extracted from either sample type. Recombination joined TRBV2 with TRBJ1-4, and TRBD1 may be the D gene, going by 5 matching bases. This sequence originates from a man between 18 and 29 years old with active or convalescent COVID-19. Sequencing was done on a sample of peripheral blood. The nucleotide sequence is TGTGCCAGCAGACTCAGGGTAGCAACTAATGAAAAACTGTTTTTT. Translation gives CASRLRVATNEKLFF.